The clone carrying this TCR beta chain was counted ten times or more. MiXCR, applied by TCRdb to the RT-PCR reads, yields one record per CDR3 protein. The repertoire holds a few hundred thousand distinct CDR3 sequences, with 11% as singletons. V lost 1 base to trimming and J lost 0 bases, with 15 bases between them. CDR3 length equals 18 residues. Germline lookup yields CDR1 SGHAT and CDR2 FQNNGV. These data come from a study of response to subunit inactivated influenza vaccine. These same records also appear under a second study, on T cells expressing NK-cell markers. That report adds: 5'RACE template switching with UMIs generated TCR beta cDNA. Underlying the TCR beta repertoires were sorted CD3+CD56+NKG2C+, CD3+CD56+NKG2C- and CD3+CD56-NKG2C+ T cells. The eight sequenced donors comprised seven who were HCMV-seropositive and one who was seronegative. Within several experiments, an anti-gamma-delta TCR antibody kept the sorting limited to alpha-beta TCR T cells. In a handful of donors, dominant clonotypes made up about 25-65% of CD3+CD56-NKG2C+ cells.

This rearrangement joins TRBV11-2 to TRBJ1-4, with D possibly being TRBD1 (5 bases). This specimen was PBMCs from blood, taken on the day of vaccination. The receptor was isolated from a man in his fifties who received an inactivated influenza vaccine. The DNA for the CDR3 is TGTGCCAGCAGCTTAGTTCGGGGGTTATATGCAACTAATGAAAAACTGTTTTTT. Translating gives CASSLVRGLYATNEKLFF.